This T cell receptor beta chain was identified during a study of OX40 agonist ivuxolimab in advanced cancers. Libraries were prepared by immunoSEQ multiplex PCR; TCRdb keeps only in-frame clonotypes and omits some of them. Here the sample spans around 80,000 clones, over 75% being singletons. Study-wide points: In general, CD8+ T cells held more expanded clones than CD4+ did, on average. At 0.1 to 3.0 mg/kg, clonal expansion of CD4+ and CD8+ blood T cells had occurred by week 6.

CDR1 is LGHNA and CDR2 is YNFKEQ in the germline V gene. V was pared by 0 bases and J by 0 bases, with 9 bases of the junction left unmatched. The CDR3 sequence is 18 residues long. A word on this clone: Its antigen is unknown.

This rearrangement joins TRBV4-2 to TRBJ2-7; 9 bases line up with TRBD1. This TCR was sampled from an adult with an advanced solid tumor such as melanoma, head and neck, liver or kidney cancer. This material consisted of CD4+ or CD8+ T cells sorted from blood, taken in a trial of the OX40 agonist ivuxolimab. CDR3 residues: CASSQDGRQGGSSYEQYF. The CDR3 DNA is TGTGCCAGCAGCCAAGATGGGCGACAGGGGGGATCCTCCTACGAGCAGTACTTC.